By share, the clone carrying this T cell receptor beta chain counts as medium-sized (0.01 to 0.1%). As yet, its antigen is unknown. These data come from a study of T-cell memory formation after mild COVID-19. Study-level background: The TCR clusters were mostly specific to one donor.

Regarding the study as a whole: In pre-infection memory, a portion of responding clones appeared, which suggested that cross-reactive memory joined.

TCRdb itself ran the 5' RACE reads through MiXCR, one entry per CDR3 protein. The data contain tens of thousands of distinct CDR3 sequences, roughly 15% of them singletons. The receptor was derived from a man aged 18-30 years who had mild COVID-19 (a few samples of this study predate the infection). Cell type and time point are not known. The sample taken for sequencing was PBMCs or a T cell subset sorted from them (not recorded which).

The CDR3 sequence: CSVGISGRTDTQYF. CDR3 sequence (DNA): TGCAGCGTTGGAATTAGCGGAAGGACAGATACGCAGTATTTT. The chain recombines TRBV29-1 with TRBJ2-3, with a tentative D call TRBD2 (6 bases). V lost 4 bases and J lost 3, with 14 bases in between. The germline CDR1 and CDR2 sequences are SQVTM and ANQGSEA. The CDR3 is made up of 14 amino acids.